These 17 T cell receptor beta chains were sequenced from one sample in a study of T cell changes during pregnancy in multiple sclerosis. Clones were sequenced by immunoSEQ multiplex PCR, and TCRdb holds only the in-frame ones, with some missing. The sample has tens of thousands of clones, 90% to 95% seen once. The material was peripheral blood, obtained in the first trimester of pregnancy. All receptors come from a female donor in good health, enrolled as a control in a pregnancy study.

The gene calls are TRBV28 and TRBJ2-7, with 9 bases matching TRBD1. The CDR3 is 15 residues long. Germline CDR1 reads MDHEN; CDR2 reads SYDVKM. V shed 4 bases, J shed 3 bases, and the junction held 7 bases outside the gene matches. This CDR3 is CASSSPGTGYYEQYF. In DNA, the CDR3 is TGTGCCAGCAGTTCCCCCGGGACAGGGTACTACGAGCAGTACTTC.

This sequence joins TRBV5-6 and TRBJ1-5, with TRBD1 matching 10 bases. CDR1 and CDR2 from the germline V gene are SGHDT and YYEEEE. The CDR3 extends over 13 amino acids. The junction had 2 bases not matched to a gene; V was cut back by 5 bases and J by 6 bases. The CDR3 spells CASSGTGAQPQHF. DNA for the CDR3: TGTGCCAGCAGTGGGACAGGGGCTCAGCCCCAGCATTTT.

J is TRBJ1-2 and V is TRBV21-1; TRBD1, the table's D call, was not compared with the DNA. TRBV21-1 counts as a pseudogene. The CDR3 is 19 amino acids. Here the CDR3 reads CASSTHPWVDRRANYGYTF. The CDR3 DNA is TGTGCCAGCAGCACGCACCCCTGGGTGGACAGGCGTGCTAACTATGGCTACACCTTC.

The chain joins TRBV5-5 to TRBJ1-1; D remains unclear. Germline CDR1 SGHKS, CDR2 YYEKEE (reference sequence). Trimming removed 2 bases from V and 5 bases from J, with 13 bases in between. The CDR3 is 14 residues long. CDR3 protein: CASSFGLLSTEAFF. CDR3 nucleotides: TGTGCCAGCAGCTTCGGACTCCTAAGTACTGAAGCTTTCTTT.

The table lists this clone with a count of one. The CDR3 nucleotides are TGTGCCAGCAGCTCAGTAGGCGGCACTGAAGCTTTCTTT. Encoded protein: CASSSVGGTEAFF. The chain couples TRBV5-4 to TRBJ1-1; unclear D gene. Germline V gives CDR1 SGHNT, CDR2 YYREEE (reference sequence). V was trimmed by 3 bases and J by 4 bases, leaving 10 bases between them. CDR3 length: 13 residues.

DNA of the CDR3: TGTGCCAGCAGCTTAGGATTGCTAGCGGGAGCGGTACAAGAGACCCAGTACTTC. Translating gives CASSLGLLAGAVQETQYF. The chain joins TRBV11-3 to TRBJ2-5; 10 bases map to TRBD2. The ends lost 1 base at V and 2 bases at J; junction bases unmatched: 10. Germline CDR1 is SGHNT and CDR2 is YENEEA. The CDR3 is made up of 18 amino acids.

The chain carries TRBV7-8 and TRBJ2-1, with 14 bases matching TRBD2. CDR3 length: 18 amino acids. From germline, CDR1 is SGHVS and CDR2 FQNEAQ. Trimming took 5 bases from V and 3 from J; bases not matched to a gene: 9. The CDR3 DNA reads as TGTGCCAGCAGCCGGGGACTAGCGGGAGCTATGGTCTACAATGAGCAGTTCTTC. Protein sequence: CASSRGLAGAMVYNEQFF.

V usage is TRBV27 and J usage is TRBJ1-5; no reliable D call. This CDR3 is 15 amino acids long. V gave up 5 bases and J gave up 4 bases, with 15 bases separating them. The V gene's germline CDR1 is MNHEY and CDR2 SMNVEV (reference sequence). The CDR3 is CASSANPVRNQPQHF. The CDR3 DNA follows: TGTGCCAGCAGTGCCAATCCGGTAAGAAATCAGCCCCAGCATTTT.

The chain carries TRBV4-2 and TRBJ2-7; 8 nucleotides line up with TRBD2. The germline V gene encodes CDR1 LGHNA and CDR2 YNFKEQ. This CDR3 spans 15 amino acids. The V gene end was trimmed by 3 bases and the J gene end by 3 bases; junction bases not matched to a gene: 7. This chain's CDR3 is CASSHRAGANYEQYF. In DNA form, the CDR3 reads TGTGCCAGCAGCCACCGAGCGGGAGCGAACTACGAGCAGTACTTC.

The chain carries TRBV7-9 and TRBJ2-2; 10 nucleotides align to TRBD2. V shed 5 bases, J shed 6 bases, and the junction held 6 bases outside the gene matches. Germline V lookup: CDR1 SEHNR, CDR2 FQNEAQ (reference sequence). This CDR3 has 15 residues. CDR3 DNA sequence: TGTGCCAGCAGCCGGGGGACTAGCGTCTCCGGGGAGCTGTTTTTT. Translating gives CASSRGTSVSGELFF.

The chain employs TRBV29-1 and TRBJ1-2; D ambiguous. The CDR3 contains 14 residues. V was trimmed by 3 bases and J by 2 bases, leaving 13 bases between them. Germline CDR1 reads SQVTM; CDR2 reads ANQGSEA. CDR3 sequence: CSVEGLSSNYGYTF. CDR3 sequence (DNA): TGCAGCGTTGAGGGCCTATCCTCAAACTATGGCTACACCTTC.

The V and J genes are TRBV29-1 and TRBJ2-3, with TRBD2 as a possible D gene (6 bases). The CDR3 runs 16 residues. Germline values: CDR1 SQVTM, CDR2 ANQGSEA. The V end was cut by 3 bases, the J end by 0 bases, with 16 bases between. CDR3 in amino acids: CSVDTTSGTSTDTQYF. CDR3 in DNA: TGCAGCGTTGATACCACCTCCGGGACTAGCACAGATACGCAGTATTTT.

This chain links TRBV11-2 with TRBJ2-7; D possibly corresponds to TRBD1 (6 bases). CDR1 and CDR2 from the germline V gene are SGHAT and FQNNGV. V was cut by 3 bases and J by 4 bases, with 22 bases left in between. The CDR3 spans 17 residues. CDR3 coding DNA: TGTGCCAGCAGCTTGTCAGTTGGACAGATAAATTCTTACGAGCAGTACTTC. Translation gives CASSLSVGQINSYEQYF.

This rearrangement joins TRBV27 to TRBJ2-1; weak D call: TRBD2 (5 bases). CDR3 length equals 13 residues. The germline gives CDR1 MNHEY, CDR2 SMNVEV (reference sequence). Trimming cost V 5 bases and J 7 bases, with 12 bases left between them. CDR3 in DNA: TGTGCCAGCAGTGGATACGGGGAAAATGAGCAGTTCTTC. Amino acid sequence: CASSGYGENEQFF.

J is TRBJ2-7 and V is TRBV14; a weak D match, TRBD2 (7 bases). Trimming stripped 6 bases from V and 7 bases from J, with 16 bases between. The CDR3 is 13 amino acids. Per germline, CDR1 SGHDN and CDR2 FVKESK. Here the CDR3 reads CASSTGRGREQYF. The CDR3 coding sequence is TGTGCCAGCAGTACAGGGAGGGGTCGGGAGCAGTACTTC. The whole variable domain, filled in from reference TRBV14 and TRBJ2-7, reads EAGVTQFPSHSVIEKGQTVTLRCDPISGHDNLYWYRRVMGKEIKFLLHFVKESKQDESGMPNNRFLAERTGGTYSTLKVQPAELEDSGVYFCASSTGRGREQYFGPGTRLTVT.

The CDR3 sequence: CASSYRSSGNTIYF. In nucleotides, the CDR3 is TGTGCCAGCAGTTACCGGTCATCCGGAAACACCATATATTTT. V and J are TRBV27 and TRBJ1-3; D not resolved. Germline-derived CDR1 and CDR2 are MNHEY and SMNVEV (reference sequence). With 4 bases removed from V and 4 bases from J, the gap between germline ends came to 11 bases. CDR3 size: 14 residues.

The chain employs TRBV6-4 and TRBJ2-2; 7 positions agree with TRBD2. V was pared by 5 bases and J by 6 bases, with 9 bases of the junction left unmatched. The V gene's germline CDR1 is MRHNA and CDR2 SNTAGT. The CDR3 is 15 residues long. The CDR3 protein is CASSSVAGASGELFF. CDR3 nucleotides: TGTGCCAGCAGTAGCGTGGCGGGAGCGTCCGGGGAGCTGTTTTTT.